The 2 T cell receptor beta chains presented below share a single source sample, sequenced in a study of Ad26.COV2.S vaccination and SARS-CoV-2 variants. Profiled with immunoSEQ multiplex PCR; TCRdb holds only in-frame clones, not every one. Among 350,000 to 600,000 clones listed, roughly nine tenths were seen once. Regarding treatment: approximately 18 received Ad26.COV2.S at low or high dose, single or two shots; several received placebo; per-sample allocation not given. Day 63 after the first injection of vaccine or placebo was the sampling time. The sequencing here drew on peripheral blood, taken in a trial of Ad26.COV2.S vaccine versus placebo. The receptors stem from a person aged 18-60 years who received the Ad26.COV2.S COVID-19 vaccine or a placebo.

The gene calls are TRBV25-1 and TRBJ2-3; 10 bases are a match to TRBD2. Germline assignment: CDR1 MGHDK and CDR2 SYGVNS. With V trimmed by 4 bases and J by 6 bases, 7 bases remained unmatched. The CDR3 spans 15 residues. Here the CDR3 reads CASSVSGGVGDTQYF. Written as DNA, the CDR3 is TGTGCCAGCAGTGTGAGCGGGGGGGTTGGGGATACGCAGTATTTT. The whole variable domain, filled in from reference TRBV25-1 and TRBJ2-3, reads EADIYQTPRYLVIGTGKKITLECSQTMGHDKMYWYQQDPGMELHLIHYSYGVNSTEKGDLSSESTVSRIRTEHFPLTLESARPSHTSQYLCASSVSGGVGDTQYFGPGTRLTVL.

The CDR3 reads CAKKTQGNQFNEQYF. The CDR3 region has the DNA TGTGCCAAAAAAACCCAGGGAAACCAATTCAACGAGCAGTACTTC. This chain uses TRBV3-1 (or the pseudogene TRBV3-2) with TRBJ2-7, with D possibly being TRBD1 (5 bases). The ends were cut back, 10 bases at V and 5 bases at J, with 24 bases in the middle. Germline V lookup: CDR1 LGHDT, CDR2 YNNKEL (reference sequence). The CDR3 length is 15 residues.